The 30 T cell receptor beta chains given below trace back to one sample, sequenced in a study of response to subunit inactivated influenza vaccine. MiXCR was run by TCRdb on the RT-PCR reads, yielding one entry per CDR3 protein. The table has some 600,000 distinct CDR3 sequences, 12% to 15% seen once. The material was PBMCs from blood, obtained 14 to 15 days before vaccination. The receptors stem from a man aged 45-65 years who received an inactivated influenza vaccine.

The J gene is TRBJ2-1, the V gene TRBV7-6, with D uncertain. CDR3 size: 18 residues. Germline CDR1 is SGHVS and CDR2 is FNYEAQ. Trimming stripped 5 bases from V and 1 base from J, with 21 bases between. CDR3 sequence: CASSQAKWRNRSYNEQFF. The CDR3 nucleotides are TGTGCCAGCAGCCAAGCCAAGTGGCGGAACCGTTCCTACAATGAGCAGTTCTTC.

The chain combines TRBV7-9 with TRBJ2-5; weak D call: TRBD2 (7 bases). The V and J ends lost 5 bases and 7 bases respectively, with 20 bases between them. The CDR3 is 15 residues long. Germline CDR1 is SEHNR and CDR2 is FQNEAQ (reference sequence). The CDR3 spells CASSVGGLAKGTQYF. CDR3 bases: TGTGCCAGCAGCGTGGGGGGGCTAGCGAAAGGGACCCAGTACTTC.

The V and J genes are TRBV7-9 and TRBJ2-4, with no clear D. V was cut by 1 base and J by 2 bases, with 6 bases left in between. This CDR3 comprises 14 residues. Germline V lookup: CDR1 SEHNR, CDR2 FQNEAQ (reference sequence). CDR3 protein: CASSLGGTKNIQYF. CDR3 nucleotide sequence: TGTGCCAGCAGCTTAGGGGGAACCAAAAACATTCAGTACTTC. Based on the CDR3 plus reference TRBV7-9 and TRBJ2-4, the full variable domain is DTGVSQNPRHKITKRGQNVTFRCDPISEHNRLYWYRQTLGQGPEFLTYFQNEAQLEKSRLLSDRFSAERPKGSFSTLEIQRTEQGDSAMYLCASSLGGTKNIQYFGAGTRLSVL.

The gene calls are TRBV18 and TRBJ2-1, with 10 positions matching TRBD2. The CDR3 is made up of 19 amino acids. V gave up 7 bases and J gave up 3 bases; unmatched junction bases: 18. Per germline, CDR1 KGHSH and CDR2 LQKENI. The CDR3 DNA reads TGTGCCAGCTGCGGAAAGCGGGGGGGACTCGCATATAACTACAATGAGCAGTTCTTC. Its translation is CASCGKRGGLAYNYNEQFF.

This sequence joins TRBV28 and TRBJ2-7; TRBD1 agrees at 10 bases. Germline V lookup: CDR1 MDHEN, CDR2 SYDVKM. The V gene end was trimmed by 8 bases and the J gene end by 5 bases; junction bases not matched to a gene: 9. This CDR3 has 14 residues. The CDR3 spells CASLTHGTGDEQYF. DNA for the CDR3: TGTGCCAGCCTGACTCACGGGACAGGGGACGAGCAGTACTTC.

CDR3 region: CASSSMSGELFF. The CDR3 DNA sequence: TGTGCCAGCAGCTCCATGTCCGGGGAGCTGTTTTTT. V usage is TRBV3-1 and J usage is TRBJ2-2; D not certain. This CDR3 has 12 residues. Looked up from germline, CDR1 is LGHDT and CDR2 is YNNKEL (reference sequence). V was clipped by 5 bases and J by 6 bases, with 7 bases between them.

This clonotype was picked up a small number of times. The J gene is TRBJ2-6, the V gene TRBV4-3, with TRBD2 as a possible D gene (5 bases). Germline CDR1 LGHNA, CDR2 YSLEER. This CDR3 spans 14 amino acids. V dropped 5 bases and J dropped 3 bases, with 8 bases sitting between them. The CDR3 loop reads CASSTGDGANVLTF. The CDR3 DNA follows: TGCGCCAGCAGCACCGGGGATGGGGCCAACGTCCTGACTTTC.

CDR3 sequence reads: CASTADGNTGELFF. CDR3 nucleotide sequence: TGTGCCAGTACTGCTGACGGGAACACCGGGGAGCTGTTTTTT. The chain employs TRBV19 and TRBJ2-2; D is ambiguous. Trimming shortened V by 7 bases and J by 1 base, and 10 bases separated the two germline ends. Germline assignment: CDR1 LNHDA and CDR2 SQIVND (reference sequence). The CDR3 covers 14 residues.

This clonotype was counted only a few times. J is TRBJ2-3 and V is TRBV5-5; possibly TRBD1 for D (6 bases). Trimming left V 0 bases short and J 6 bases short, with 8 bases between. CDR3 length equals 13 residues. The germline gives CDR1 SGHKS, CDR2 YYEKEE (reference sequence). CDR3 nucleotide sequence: TGTGCCAGCAGCTTGGACAGGGTGGATACGCAGTATTTT. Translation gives CASSLDRVDTQYF.

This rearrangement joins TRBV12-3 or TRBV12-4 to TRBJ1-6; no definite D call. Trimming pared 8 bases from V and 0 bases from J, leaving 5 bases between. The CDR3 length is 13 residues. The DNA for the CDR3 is TGTGCCAGCTGTACCTCCTATAATTCACCCCTCCACTTT. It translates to CASCTSYNSPLHF.

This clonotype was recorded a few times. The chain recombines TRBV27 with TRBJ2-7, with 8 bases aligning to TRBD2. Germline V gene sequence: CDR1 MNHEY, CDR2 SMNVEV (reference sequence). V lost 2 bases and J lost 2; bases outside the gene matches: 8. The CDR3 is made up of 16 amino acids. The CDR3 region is CASSLKRLASPYEQYF. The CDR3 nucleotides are TGTGCCAGCAGTTTAAAGAGACTAGCGAGTCCCTACGAGCAGTACTTC.

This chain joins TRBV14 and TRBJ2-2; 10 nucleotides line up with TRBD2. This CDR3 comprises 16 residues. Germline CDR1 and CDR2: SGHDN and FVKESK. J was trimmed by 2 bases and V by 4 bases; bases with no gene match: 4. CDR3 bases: TGTGCCAGCAGCCTACTAGCGGGAATTAACACCGGGGAGCTGTTTTTT. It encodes CASSLLAGINTGELFF.

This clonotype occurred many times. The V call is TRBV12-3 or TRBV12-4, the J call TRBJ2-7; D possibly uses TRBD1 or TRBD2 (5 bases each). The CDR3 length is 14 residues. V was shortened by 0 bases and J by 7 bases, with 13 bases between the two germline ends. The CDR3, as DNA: TGTGCCAGCAGTTTAGCGATGGGCAGGGAGGAGCAGTACTTC. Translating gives CASSLAMGREEQYF.

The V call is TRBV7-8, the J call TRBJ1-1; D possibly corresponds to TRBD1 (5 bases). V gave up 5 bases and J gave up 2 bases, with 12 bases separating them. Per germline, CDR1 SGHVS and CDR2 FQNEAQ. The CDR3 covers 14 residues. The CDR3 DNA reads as TGTGCCAGCAGCAAGACAGAGCTCAACACTGAAGCTTTCTTT. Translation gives CASSKTELNTEAFF.

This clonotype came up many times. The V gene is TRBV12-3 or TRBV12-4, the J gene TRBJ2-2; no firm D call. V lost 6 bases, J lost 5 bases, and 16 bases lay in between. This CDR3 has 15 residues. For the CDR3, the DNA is TGTGCCAGCAGGGCTACACGGAAGGGAACCGGGGAGCTGTTTTTT. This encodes CASRATRKGTGELFF.

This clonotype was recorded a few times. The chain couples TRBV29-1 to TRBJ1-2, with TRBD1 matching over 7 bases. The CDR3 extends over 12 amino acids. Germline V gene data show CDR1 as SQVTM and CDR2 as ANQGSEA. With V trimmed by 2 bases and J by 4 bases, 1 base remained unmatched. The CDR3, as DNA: TGCAGCGTTGAACGACAGGGCTATGGCTACACCTTC. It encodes CSVERQGYGYTF. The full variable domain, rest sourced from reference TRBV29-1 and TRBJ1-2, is SAVISQKPSRDICQRGTSLTIQCQVDSQVTMMFWYRQQPGQSLTLIATANQGSEATYESGFVIDKFPISRPNLTFSTLTVSNMSPEDSSIYLCSVERQGYGYTFGSGTRLTVV.

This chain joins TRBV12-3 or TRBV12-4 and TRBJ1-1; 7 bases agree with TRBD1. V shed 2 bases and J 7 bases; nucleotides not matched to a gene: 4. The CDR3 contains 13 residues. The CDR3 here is CASSLRGPGEAFF. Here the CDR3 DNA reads TGTGCCAGCAGTTTAAGGGGGCCCGGTGAAGCTTTCTTT.

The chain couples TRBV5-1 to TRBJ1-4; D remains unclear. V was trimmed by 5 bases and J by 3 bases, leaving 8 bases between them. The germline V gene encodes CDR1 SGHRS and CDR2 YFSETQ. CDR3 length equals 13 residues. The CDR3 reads CASREGSNEKLFF. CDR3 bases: TGCGCCAGCAGGGAGGGATCTAATGAAAAACTGTTTTTT.

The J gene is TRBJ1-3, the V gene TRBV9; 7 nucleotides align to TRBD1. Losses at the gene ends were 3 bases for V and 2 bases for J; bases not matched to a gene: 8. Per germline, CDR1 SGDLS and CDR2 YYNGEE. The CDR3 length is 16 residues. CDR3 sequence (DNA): TGTGCCAGCAGCGGTAACGCGGGGACAGCTGGAAACACCATATATTTT. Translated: CASSGNAGTAGNTIYF.

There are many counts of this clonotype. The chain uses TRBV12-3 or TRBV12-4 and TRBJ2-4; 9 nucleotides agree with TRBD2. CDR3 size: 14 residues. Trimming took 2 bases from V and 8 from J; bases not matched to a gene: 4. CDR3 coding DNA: TGTGCCAGCAGTTTACGAGCGGGAGGCGACATTCAGTACTTC. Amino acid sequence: CASSLRAGGDIQYF.

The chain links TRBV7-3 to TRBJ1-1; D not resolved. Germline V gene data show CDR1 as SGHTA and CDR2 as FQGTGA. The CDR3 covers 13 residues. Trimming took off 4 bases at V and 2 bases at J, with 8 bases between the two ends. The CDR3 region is CASSSSRNTEAFF. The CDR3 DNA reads TGTGCCAGCAGCTCTAGCAGAAACACTGAAGCTTTCTTT.

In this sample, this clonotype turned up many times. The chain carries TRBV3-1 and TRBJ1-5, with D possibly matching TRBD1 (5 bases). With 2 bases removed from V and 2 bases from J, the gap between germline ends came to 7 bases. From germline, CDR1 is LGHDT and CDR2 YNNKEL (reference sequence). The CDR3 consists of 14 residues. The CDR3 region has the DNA TGTGCCAGCAGCCAAAGCAGGGGCAATCAGCCCCAGCATTTT. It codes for CASSQSRGNQPQHF.

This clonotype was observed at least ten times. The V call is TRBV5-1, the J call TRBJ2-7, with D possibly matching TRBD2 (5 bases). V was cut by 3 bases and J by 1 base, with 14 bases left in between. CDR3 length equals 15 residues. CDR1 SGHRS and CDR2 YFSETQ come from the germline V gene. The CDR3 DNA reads TGCGCCAGCAGCTCCACTCCCGGGGAGTCCTACGAGCAGTACTTC. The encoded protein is CASSSTPGESYEQYF.

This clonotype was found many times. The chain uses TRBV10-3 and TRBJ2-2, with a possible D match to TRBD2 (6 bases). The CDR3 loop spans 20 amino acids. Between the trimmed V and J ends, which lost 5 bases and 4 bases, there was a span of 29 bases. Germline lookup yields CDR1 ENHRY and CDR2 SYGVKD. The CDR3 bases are TGTGCCATCAGTAACGCCCCGGGACTTACAGTTTTCCGCGCCACCGGGGAGCTGTTTTTT. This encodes CAISNAPGLTVFRATGELFF.

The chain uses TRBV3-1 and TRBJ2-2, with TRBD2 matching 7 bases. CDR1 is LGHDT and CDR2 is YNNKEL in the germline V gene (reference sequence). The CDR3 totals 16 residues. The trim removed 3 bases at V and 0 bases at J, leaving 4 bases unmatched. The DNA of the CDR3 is TGTGCCAGCAGCCACCCCGGGGGGACGAACACCGGGGAGCTGTTTTTT. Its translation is CASSHPGGTNTGELFF. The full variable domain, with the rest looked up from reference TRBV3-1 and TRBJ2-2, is DTAVSQTPKYLVTQMGNDKSIKCEQNLGHDTMYWYKQDSKKFLKIMFSYNNKELIINETVPNRFSPKSPDKAHLNLHINSLELGDSAVYFCASSHPGGTNTGELFFGEGSRLTVL.

CDR3 region: CASSLGQSGYEQYF. In DNA, the CDR3 is TGTGCCAGCAGCTTGGGACAGTCAGGGTACGAGCAGTACTTC. V and J are TRBV7-9 and TRBJ2-7, with TRBD1 identical over 7 bases. The CDR3 loop spans 14 amino acids. The V gene end was trimmed by 3 bases and the J gene end by 4 bases; junction bases not matched to a gene: 6. CDR1 is SEHNR, CDR2 FQNEAQ, per germline (reference sequence). The variable domain in full, with the rest retrieved from reference TRBV7-9 and TRBJ2-7, is DTGVSQNPRHKITKRGQNVTFRCDPISEHNRLYWYRQTLGQGPEFLTYFQNEAQLEKSRLLSDRFSAERPKGSFSTLEIQRTEQGDSAMYLCASSLGQSGYEQYFGPGTRLTVT.

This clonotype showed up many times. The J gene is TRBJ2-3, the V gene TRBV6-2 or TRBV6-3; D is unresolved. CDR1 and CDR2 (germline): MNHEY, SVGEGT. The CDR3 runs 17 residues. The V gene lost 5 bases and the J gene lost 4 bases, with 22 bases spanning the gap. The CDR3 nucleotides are TGTGCCAGCAGTACTAATCGCCAATCGAAATTGGCAGATACGCAGTATTTT. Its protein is CASSTNRQSKLADTQYF.

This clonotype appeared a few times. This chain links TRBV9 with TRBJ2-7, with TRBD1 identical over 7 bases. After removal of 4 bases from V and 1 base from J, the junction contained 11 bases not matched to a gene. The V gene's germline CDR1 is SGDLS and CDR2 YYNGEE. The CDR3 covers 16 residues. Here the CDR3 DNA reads TGTGCCAGCAGCCCCCGTTCGGCAGGGGGATCCTACGAGCAGTACTTC. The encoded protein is CASSPRSAGGSYEQYF.

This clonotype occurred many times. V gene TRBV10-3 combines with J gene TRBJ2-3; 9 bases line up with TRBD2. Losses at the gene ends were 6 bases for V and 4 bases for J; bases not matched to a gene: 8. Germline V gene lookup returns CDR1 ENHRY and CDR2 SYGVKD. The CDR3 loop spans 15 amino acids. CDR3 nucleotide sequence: TGTGCCATCAGCTTCGTTGCTAGCGGGGCAGATACGCAGTATTTT. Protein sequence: CAISFVASGADTQYF.

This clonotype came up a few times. The chain's CDR3 is CASSQGSGRNEKLFF. CDR3 nucleotide sequence: TGCGCCAGCAGCCAAGGGTCCGGACGGAATGAAAAACTGTTTTTT. V usage is TRBV4-1 and J usage is TRBJ1-4; no firm D call. This CDR3 is 15 amino acids long. Germline CDR1 is MGHRA and CDR2 is YSYEKL. V shed 1 base and J shed 5 bases, with 11 bases lying between them.